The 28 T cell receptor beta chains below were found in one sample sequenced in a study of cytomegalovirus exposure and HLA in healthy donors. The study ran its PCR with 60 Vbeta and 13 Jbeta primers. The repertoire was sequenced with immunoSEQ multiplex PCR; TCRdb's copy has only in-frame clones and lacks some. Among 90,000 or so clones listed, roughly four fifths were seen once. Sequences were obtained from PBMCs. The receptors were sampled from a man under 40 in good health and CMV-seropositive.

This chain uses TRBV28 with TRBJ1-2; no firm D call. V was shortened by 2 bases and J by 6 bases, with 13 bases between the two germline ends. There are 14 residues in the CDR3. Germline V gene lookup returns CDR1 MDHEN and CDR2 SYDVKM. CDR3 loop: CASSLGRAPHGYTF. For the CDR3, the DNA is TGTGCCAGCAGTTTAGGGAGAGCCCCACATGGCTACACCTTC.

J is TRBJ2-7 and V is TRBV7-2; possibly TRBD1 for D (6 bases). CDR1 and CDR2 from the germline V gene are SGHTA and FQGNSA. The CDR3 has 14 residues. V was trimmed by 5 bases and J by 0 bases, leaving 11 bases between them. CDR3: CASSATGPSYEQYF. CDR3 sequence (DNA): TGTGCCAGCAGCGCGACAGGACCCTCCTACGAGCAGTACTTC.

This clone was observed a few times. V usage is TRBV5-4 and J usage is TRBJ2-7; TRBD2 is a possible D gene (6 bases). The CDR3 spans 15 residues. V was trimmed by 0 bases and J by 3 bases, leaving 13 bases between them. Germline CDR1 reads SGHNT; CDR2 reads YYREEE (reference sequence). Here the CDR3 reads CASSLGQGGVYEQYF. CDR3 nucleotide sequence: TGTGCCAGCAGCTTGGGGCAGGGCGGGGTCTACGAGCAGTACTTC.

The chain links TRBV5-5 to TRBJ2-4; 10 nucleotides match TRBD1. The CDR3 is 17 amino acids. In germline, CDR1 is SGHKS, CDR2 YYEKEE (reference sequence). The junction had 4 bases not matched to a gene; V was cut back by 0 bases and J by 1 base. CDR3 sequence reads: CASSLAGTGVAKNIQYF. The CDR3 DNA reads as TGTGCCAGCAGCTTGGCGGGGACAGGGGTGGCCAAAAACATTCAGTACTTC.

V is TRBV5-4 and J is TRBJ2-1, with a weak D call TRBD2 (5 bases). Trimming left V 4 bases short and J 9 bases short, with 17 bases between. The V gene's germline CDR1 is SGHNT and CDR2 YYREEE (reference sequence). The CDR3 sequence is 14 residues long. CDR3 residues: CASSLGVGSSEQFF. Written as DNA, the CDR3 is TGTGCCAGCAGCCTTGGAGTAGGGAGTAGTGAGCAGTTCTTC.

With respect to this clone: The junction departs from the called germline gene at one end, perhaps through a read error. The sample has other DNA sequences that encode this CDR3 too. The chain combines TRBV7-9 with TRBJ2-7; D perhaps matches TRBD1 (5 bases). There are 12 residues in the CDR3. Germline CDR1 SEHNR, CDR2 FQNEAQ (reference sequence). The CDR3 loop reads CSSSLDSYEQYF. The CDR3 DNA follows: TGTTCCAGCAGCTTAGACAGCTACGAGCAGTACTTC.

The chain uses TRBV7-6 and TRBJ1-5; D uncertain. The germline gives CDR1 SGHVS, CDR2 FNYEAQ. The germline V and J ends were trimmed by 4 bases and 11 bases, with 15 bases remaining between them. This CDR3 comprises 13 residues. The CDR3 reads CASSSSAGWAQHF. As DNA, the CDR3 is TGTGCCAGCAGCTCCAGCGCCGGGTGGGCCCAGCATTTT.

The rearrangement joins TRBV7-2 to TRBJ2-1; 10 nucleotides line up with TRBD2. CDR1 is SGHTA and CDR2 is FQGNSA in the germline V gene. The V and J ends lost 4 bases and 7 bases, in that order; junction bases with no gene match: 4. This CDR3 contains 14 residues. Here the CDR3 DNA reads TGTGCCAGCAGCTCCGCTAGCGGGAGTAATGAGCAGTTCTTC. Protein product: CASSSASGSNEQFF.

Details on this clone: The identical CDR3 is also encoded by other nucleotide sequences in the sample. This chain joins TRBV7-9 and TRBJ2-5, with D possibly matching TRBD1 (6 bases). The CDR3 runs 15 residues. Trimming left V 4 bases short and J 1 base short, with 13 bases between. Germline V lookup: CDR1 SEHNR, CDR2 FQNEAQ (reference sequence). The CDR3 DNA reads TGTGCCAGCAGCTATCGACAGGCCACCCAAGAGACCCAGTACTTC. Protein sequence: CASSYRQATQETQYF.

CDR3 residues: CASSQLAGVGTGELFF. In DNA, the CDR3 is TGCGCCAGCAGCCAACTAGCGGGAGTTGGCACCGGGGAGCTGTTTTTT. The chain is built from TRBV4-3 and TRBJ2-2; TRBD2 aligns across 10 bases. CDR3 size: 16 residues. In germline, CDR1 is LGHNA, CDR2 YSLEER. The trim removed 2 bases at V and 4 bases at J, leaving 4 bases unmatched.

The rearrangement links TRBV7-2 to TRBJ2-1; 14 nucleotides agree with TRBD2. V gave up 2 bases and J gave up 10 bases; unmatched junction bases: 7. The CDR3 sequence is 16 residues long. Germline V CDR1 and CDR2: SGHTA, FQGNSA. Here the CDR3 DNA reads TGTGCCAGCAGCTTACTGGGGACTAGCGGGAGTAAAGAGCAGTTCTTC. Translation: CASSLLGTSGSKEQFF.

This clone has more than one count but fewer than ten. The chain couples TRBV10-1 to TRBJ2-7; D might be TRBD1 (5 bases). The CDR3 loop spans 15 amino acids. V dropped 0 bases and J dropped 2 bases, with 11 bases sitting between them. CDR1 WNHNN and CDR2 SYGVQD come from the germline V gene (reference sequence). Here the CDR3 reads CASSESWGPTYEQYF. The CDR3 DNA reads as TGCGCCAGCAGTGAGTCGTGGGGCCCCACCTACGAGCAGTACTTC.

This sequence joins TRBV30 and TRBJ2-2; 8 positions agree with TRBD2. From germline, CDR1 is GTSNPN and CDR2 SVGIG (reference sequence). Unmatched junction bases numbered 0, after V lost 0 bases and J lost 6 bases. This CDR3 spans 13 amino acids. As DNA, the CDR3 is TGTGCCTGGAGTGTGCGGGGGGCCGGGGAGCTGTTTTTT. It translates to CAWSVRGAGELFF.

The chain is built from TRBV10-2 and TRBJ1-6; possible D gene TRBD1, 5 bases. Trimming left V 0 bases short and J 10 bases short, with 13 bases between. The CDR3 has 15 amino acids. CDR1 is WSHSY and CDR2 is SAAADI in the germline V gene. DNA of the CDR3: TGCGCCAGCAGTGAGTCGGGTGGTGGGGGGTCACCCCTCCACTTT. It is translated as CASSESGGGGSPLHF.

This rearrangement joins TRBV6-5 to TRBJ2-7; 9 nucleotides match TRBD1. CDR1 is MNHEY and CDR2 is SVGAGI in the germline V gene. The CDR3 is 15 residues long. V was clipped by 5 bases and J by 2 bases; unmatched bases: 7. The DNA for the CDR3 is TGTGCCAGCAGTGCTCCGGGACAGGGCCCCTACGAGCAGTACTTC. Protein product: CASSAPGQGPYEQYF.

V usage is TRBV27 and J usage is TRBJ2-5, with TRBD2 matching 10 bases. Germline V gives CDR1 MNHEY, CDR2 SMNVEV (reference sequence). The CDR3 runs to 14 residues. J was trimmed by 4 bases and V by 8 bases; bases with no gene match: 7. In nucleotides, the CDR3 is TGTGCCAGCCATCAAGCGGGGGGGAGAGAGACCCAGTACTTC. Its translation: CASHQAGGRETQYF.

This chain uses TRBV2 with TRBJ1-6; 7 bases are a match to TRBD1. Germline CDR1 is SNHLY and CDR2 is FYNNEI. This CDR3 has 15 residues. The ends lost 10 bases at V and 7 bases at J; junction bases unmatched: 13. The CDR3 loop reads CATKDRDSVNSPLHF. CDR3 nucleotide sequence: TGTGCCACTAAGGACCGGGACAGCGTAAATTCACCCCTCCACTTT. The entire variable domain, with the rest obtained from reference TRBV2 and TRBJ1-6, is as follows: EPEVTQTPSHQVTQMGQEVILRCVPISNHLYFYWYRQILGQKVEFLVSFYNNEISEKSEIFDDQFSVERPDGSNFTLKIRSTKLEDSAMYFCATKDRDSVNSPLHFGNGTRLTVT.

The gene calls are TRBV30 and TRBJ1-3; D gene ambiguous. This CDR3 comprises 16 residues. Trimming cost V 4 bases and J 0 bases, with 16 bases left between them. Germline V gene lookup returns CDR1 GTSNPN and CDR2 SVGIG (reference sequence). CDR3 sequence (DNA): TGTGCCTGGAACCGCGAGCTTTCCACCTCTGGAAACACCATATATTTT. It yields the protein CAWNRELSTSGNTIYF.

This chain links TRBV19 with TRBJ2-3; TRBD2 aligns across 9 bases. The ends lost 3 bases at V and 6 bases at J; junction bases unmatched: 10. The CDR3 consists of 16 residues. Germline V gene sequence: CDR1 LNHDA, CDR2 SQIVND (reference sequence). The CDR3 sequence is CASSMAGLAGSDTQYF. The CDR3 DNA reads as TGTGCCAGTAGTATGGCCGGGCTAGCGGGATCCGATACGCAGTATTTT. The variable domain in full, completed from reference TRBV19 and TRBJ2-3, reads DGGITQSPKYLFRKEGQNVTLSCEQNLNHDAMYWYRQDPGQGLRLIYYSQIVNDFQKGDIAEGYSVSREKKESFPLTVTSAQKNPTAFYLCASSMAGLAGSDTQYFGPGTRLTVL.

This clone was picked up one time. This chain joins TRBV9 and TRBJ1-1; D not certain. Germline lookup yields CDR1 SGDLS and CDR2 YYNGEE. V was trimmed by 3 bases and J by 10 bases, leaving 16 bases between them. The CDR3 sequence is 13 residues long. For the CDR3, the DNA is TGTGCCAGCAGCGGGCCCCATCGCCGGGGAGCTTTCTTT. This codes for CASSGPHRRGAFF.

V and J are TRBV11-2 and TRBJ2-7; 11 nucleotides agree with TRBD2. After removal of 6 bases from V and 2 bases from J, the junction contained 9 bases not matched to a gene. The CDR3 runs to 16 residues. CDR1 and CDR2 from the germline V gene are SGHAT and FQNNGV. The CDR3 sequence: CASRTPGTSGPYEQYF. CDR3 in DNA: TGTGCCAGCAGAACACCGGGGACTAGCGGACCCTACGAGCAGTACTTC. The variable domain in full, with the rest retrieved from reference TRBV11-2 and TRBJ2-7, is EAGVAQSPRYKIIEKRQSVAFWCNPISGHATLYWYQQILGQGPKLLIQFQNNGVVDDSQLPKDRFSAERLKGVDSTLKIQPAKLEDSAVYLCASRTPGTSGPYEQYFGPGTRLTVT.

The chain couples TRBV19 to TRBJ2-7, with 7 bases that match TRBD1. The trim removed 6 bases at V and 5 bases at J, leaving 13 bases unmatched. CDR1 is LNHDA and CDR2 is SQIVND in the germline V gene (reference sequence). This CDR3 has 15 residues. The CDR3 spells CASSVGPGTANEQYF. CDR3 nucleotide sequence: TGTGCCAGTAGCGTTGGGCCCGGGACAGCTAACGAGCAGTACTTC.

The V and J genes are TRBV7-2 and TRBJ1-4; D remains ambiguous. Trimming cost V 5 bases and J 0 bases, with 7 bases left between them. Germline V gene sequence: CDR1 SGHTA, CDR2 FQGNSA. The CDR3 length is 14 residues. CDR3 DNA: TGTGCCAGCAGCCTCAGATCAACTAATGAAAAACTGTTTTTT. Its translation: CASSLRSTNEKLFF.

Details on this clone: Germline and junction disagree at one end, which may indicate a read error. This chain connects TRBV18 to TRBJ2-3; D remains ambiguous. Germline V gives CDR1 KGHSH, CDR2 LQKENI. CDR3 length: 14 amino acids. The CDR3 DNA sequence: TGTGCCAGCTCACCACCCACTAACACAAATACGCAGTATTTT. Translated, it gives CASSPPTNTNTQYF.

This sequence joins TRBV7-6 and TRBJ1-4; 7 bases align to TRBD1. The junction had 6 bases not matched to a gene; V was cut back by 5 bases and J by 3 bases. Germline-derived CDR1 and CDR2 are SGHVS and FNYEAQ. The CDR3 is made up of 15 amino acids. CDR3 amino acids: CASSPNRGANEKLFF. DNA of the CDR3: TGTGCCAGCAGCCCCAACAGGGGAGCTAATGAAAAACTGTTTTTT.

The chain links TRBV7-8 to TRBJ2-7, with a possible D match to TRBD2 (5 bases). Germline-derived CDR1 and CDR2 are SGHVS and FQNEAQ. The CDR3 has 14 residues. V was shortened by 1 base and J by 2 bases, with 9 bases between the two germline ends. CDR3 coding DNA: TGTGCCAGCAGCTTAGGTACCGGGACCTACGAGCAGTACTTC. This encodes CASSLGTGTYEQYF.

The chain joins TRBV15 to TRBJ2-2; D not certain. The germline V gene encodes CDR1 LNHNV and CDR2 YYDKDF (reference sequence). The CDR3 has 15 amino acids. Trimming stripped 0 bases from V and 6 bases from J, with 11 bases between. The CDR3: CATSRDGSSAGELFF. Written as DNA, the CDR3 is TGTGCCACCAGCAGAGATGGTAGCAGTGCCGGGGAGCTGTTTTTT. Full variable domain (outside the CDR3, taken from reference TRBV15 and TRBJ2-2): DAMVIQNPRYQVTQFGKPVTLSCSQTLNHNVMYWYQQKSSQAPKLLFHYYDKDFNNEADTPDNFQSRRPNTSFCFLDIRSPGLGDTAMYLCATSRDGSSAGELFFGEGSRLTVL.

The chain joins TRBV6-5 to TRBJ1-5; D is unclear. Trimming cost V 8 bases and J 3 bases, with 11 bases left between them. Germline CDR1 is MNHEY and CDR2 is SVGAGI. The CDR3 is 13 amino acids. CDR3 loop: CASFAGNNQPQHF. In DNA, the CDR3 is TGTGCCAGCTTCGCGGGTAACAATCAGCCCCAGCATTTT.